These T cell receptor beta chains were read from a single sample in a study of T cells in Graves' hyperthyroidism and ophthalmopathy. TCRdb processed the multiplex PCR reads anew with MiXCR; each CDR3 protein has one entry. The sample includes approximately 590,000 distinct CDR3 sequences, 15% to 19% of them seen just once. Sequencing was done on a sample of blood. All receptors derive from a woman in her twenties or thirties with Graves' hyperthyroidism. Both conserved end residues are part of each CDR3. Fields, in order: D gene, clone size, J gene, V gene, CDR3 DNA, CDR3 protein. A D gene is named only where the DNA matches it firmly. Only part of the rows carry a size: once, few, many, or a class if the clone is expanded.

d_gene: -; abundance: few; j_gene: TRBJ2-4; v_gene: TRBV24-1; CDR3nt: TGTGCCACCAGTGATGTCGGGAGTACCAAAAACATTCAGTACTTC; CDR3aa: CATSDVGSTKNIQYF
d_gene: -; abundance: many; j_gene: TRBJ1-5; v_gene: TRBV20-1; CDR3nt: TGCAGTGCAGGGCGGGGCAATCAGCCCCAGCATTTT; CDR3aa: CSAGRGNQPQHF
d_gene: -; abundance: few; j_gene: TRBJ2-1; v_gene: TRBV6-1; CDR3nt: TGTGCCAGCAGTGAAGAGCTGGCCCCCCACAATGAGCAGTTCTTC; CDR3aa: CASSEELAPHNEQFF
d_gene: TRBD2; abundance: -; j_gene: TRBJ2-1; v_gene: TRBV15; CDR3nt: TGTGCCACCAGCACGGGGACTAGCGGGTTTGACGAGCAGTTCTTC; CDR3aa: CATSTGTSGFDEQFF
d_gene: -; abundance: -; j_gene: TRBJ2-1; v_gene: TRBV6-5; CDR3nt: TGTGCCAGCAGTTACTCGGTTTTGCAGTCCTACAATGAGCAGTTCTTC; CDR3aa: CASSYSVLQSYNEQFF
d_gene: -; abundance: many; j_gene: TRBJ2-7; v_gene: TRBV5-6; CDR3nt: TGTGCCAGCAGCTTGGGGTCCTACTACGAGCAGTACTTC; CDR3aa: CASSLGSYYEQYF
d_gene: TRBD2; abundance: -; j_gene: TRBJ2-1; v_gene: TRBV20-1; CDR3nt: TGCAGTGCTAGAGATTCCGGGAGGAGCTCCTACAATGAGCAGTTCTTC; CDR3aa: CSARDSGRSSYNEQFF
d_gene: -; abundance: many; j_gene: TRBJ2-1; v_gene: TRBV6-2/TRBV6-3; CDR3nt: TGTGCCACACGGAGGCAGAGGGCTTTGAGCAAGCAGTTCTTC; CDR3aa: CATRRQRALSKQFF
d_gene: TRBD2; abundance: many; j_gene: TRBJ2-7; v_gene: TRBV20-1; CDR3nt: TGCAGTGCTAGAGCTAGCGGGGGGGCCTACGAGCAGTACTTC; CDR3aa: CSARASGGAYEQYF
d_gene: -; abundance: -; j_gene: TRBJ1-1; v_gene: TRBV4-1; CDR3nt: TGCGCCAGCAGCTCTTACAGGGAGAGGTCGAACACTGAAGCTTTCTTT; CDR3aa: CASSSYRERSNTEAFF
d_gene: -; abundance: many; j_gene: TRBJ2-7; v_gene: TRBV28; CDR3nt: TGTGCCAGCAGTTTACTCTCTCGACACGGTATAGGCGAGCAGTACTTC; CDR3aa: CASSLLSRHGIGEQYF
d_gene: -; abundance: -; j_gene: TRBJ2-7; v_gene: TRBV7-9; CDR3nt: TGTGCCAGCAGCTTAGTGGACAGCAGCTACGAGCAGTACTTC; CDR3aa: CASSLVDSSYEQYF
d_gene: TRBD1; abundance: -; j_gene: TRBJ1-2; v_gene: TRBV15; CDR3nt: TGTGCCACCAGCTGGGGACAGGGCGCTGGCTACACCTTC; CDR3aa: CATSWGQGAGYTF
d_gene: TRBD1; abundance: many; j_gene: TRBJ1-1; v_gene: TRBV11-2; CDR3nt: TGTGCCAGCAGAGGACAGGGGGACACTGAAGCTTTCTTT; CDR3aa: CASRGQGDTEAFF
d_gene: TRBD1; abundance: few; j_gene: TRBJ2-7; v_gene: TRBV19; CDR3nt: TGTGCCAGTAGAAAGGACAGGGTATCCTACGAGCAGTACTTC; CDR3aa: CASRKDRVSYEQYF
d_gene: TRBD2; abundance: many; j_gene: TRBJ2-5; v_gene: TRBV6-2/TRBV6-3; CDR3nt: TGTGCCAGCAGTTCGGCTAGCGGAGCCCTTTACCAAGAGACCCAGTACTTC; CDR3aa: CASSSASGALYQETQYF
d_gene: -; abundance: many; j_gene: TRBJ1-1; v_gene: TRBV29-1; CDR3nt: TGCAGCGTTGGGCAGAACACTGAAGCTTTCTTT; CDR3aa: CSVGQNTEAFF
d_gene: TRBD1; abundance: -; j_gene: TRBJ2-1; v_gene: TRBV19; CDR3nt: TGTGCCAGCCGTGGGGGACAGGACTACAATGAGCAGTTCTTC; CDR3aa: CASRGGQDYNEQFF
d_gene: TRBD2; abundance: -; j_gene: TRBJ2-7; v_gene: TRBV20-1; CDR3nt: TGCAGTGTATCTGGGATAGCGGGAGCTTACTCCTACGAGCAGTACTTC; CDR3aa: CSVSGIAGAYSYEQYF
d_gene: TRBD2; abundance: -; j_gene: TRBJ2-1; v_gene: TRBV7-9; CDR3nt: TGTGCCAGCAGCTTAGCCGGGACTAGATTCCTCAATGAGCAGTTCTTC; CDR3aa: CASSLAGTRFLNEQFF
d_gene: TRBD2; abundance: few; j_gene: TRBJ2-1; v_gene: TRBV7-9; CDR3nt: TGTGCCAGCAGCTACGTACTAGCGGGAGGGCCGGATGAGCAGTTCTTC; CDR3aa: CASSYVLAGGPDEQFF
d_gene: -; abundance: -; j_gene: TRBJ2-7; v_gene: TRBV6-2/TRBV6-3; CDR3nt: TGTGCCAGCCGAGGGCCATCCCTCTACGAGCAGTACTTC; CDR3aa: CASRGPSLYEQYF
d_gene: TRBD2; abundance: -; j_gene: TRBJ2-5; v_gene: TRBV6-2/TRBV6-3; CDR3nt: TGTGCCAGCAGTTACGAGCGGGGCCAAATACGCCAAGAGACCCAGTACTTC; CDR3aa: CASSYERGQIRQETQYF
d_gene: -; abundance: many; j_gene: TRBJ1-2; v_gene: TRBV3-1; CDR3nt: TGTGCCAGCAGCCAAGATGGGCGTAGTGGCTACACCTTC; CDR3aa: CASSQDGRSGYTF
d_gene: -; abundance: many; j_gene: TRBJ2-5; v_gene: TRBV6-5; CDR3nt: TGTGCCAGCAGTTACTCAGATTGGACAGCCTCCCAAGAGACCCAGTACTTC; CDR3aa: CASSYSDWTASQETQYF
d_gene: TRBD2; abundance: many; j_gene: TRBJ2-1; v_gene: TRBV7-9; CDR3nt: TGTGCCAGCAGCCGAGCGGGAGGTTCCTACAATGAGCAGTTCTTC; CDR3aa: CASSRAGGSYNEQFF
d_gene: -; abundance: -; j_gene: TRBJ1-1; v_gene: TRBV5-6; CDR3nt: TGTGCCAGCAGCCTTCCCGTGGGGAACACTGAAGCTTTCTTT; CDR3aa: CASSLPVGNTEAFF
d_gene: TRBD1; abundance: few; j_gene: TRBJ2-3; v_gene: TRBV7-3; CDR3nt: TGTGCCAGCAGCTTAACGACAGGGGGCCTAGATACGCAGTATTTT; CDR3aa: CASSLTTGGLDTQYF
d_gene: -; abundance: many; j_gene: TRBJ1-2; v_gene: TRBV30; CDR3nt: TGTGCCTGGAGTGTCGCTCTGGGCCACTATGGCTACACCTTC; CDR3aa: CAWSVALGHYGYTF
d_gene: -; abundance: -; j_gene: TRBJ1-5; v_gene: TRBV28; CDR3nt: TGTACCAGCAGTCTGCAGGCCCACTATAGCAATCAGCCCCAGCATTTT; CDR3aa: CTSSLQAHYSNQPQHF
d_gene: -; abundance: -; j_gene: TRBJ2-4; v_gene: TRBV19; CDR3nt: TGTGCCAGTAGTTTTGGGACACATCTAGCCAAAAACATTCAGTACTTC; CDR3aa: CASSFGTHLAKNIQYF
d_gene: -; abundance: few; j_gene: TRBJ2-7; v_gene: TRBV4-1; CDR3nt: TGCGCCAGCAGCCAAGGAGGGCCTTACTACGAGCAGTACTTC; CDR3aa: CASSQGGPYYEQYF
d_gene: -; abundance: few; j_gene: TRBJ2-7; v_gene: TRBV4-1; CDR3nt: TGCGCCAGCAGCCAAGTTGAGGCAGGAGGGACCTACGAGCAGTACTTC; CDR3aa: CASSQVEAGGTYEQYF
d_gene: -; abundance: many; j_gene: TRBJ1-5; v_gene: TRBV5-6; CDR3nt: TGTGCCAGCAGCTTGGGAGCGGGGGCGCGCAATCAGCCCCAGCATTTT; CDR3aa: CASSLGAGARNQPQHF
d_gene: TRBD2; abundance: few; j_gene: TRBJ2-2; v_gene: TRBV7-2; CDR3nt: TGTGCCAGCAGCGAAGAACTAGCGGGAGGTTCCGGGGAGCTGTTTTTT; CDR3aa: CASSEELAGGSGELFF
d_gene: TRBD2; abundance: many; j_gene: TRBJ2-1; v_gene: TRBV5-5; CDR3nt: TGTGCCAGCAGCCGACTAGCGGATTCCTACAATGAGCAGTTCTTC; CDR3aa: CASSRLADSYNEQFF